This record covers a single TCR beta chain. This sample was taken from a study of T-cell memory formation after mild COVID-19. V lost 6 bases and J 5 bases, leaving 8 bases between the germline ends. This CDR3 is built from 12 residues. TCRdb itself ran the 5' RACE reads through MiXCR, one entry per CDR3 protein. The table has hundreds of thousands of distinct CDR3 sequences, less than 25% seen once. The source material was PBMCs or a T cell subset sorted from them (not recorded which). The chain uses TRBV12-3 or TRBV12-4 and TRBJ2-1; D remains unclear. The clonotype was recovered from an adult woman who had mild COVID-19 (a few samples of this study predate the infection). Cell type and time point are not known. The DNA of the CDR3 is TGTGCCAGCAGGGTCTTCAACAATGAGCAGTTCTTC. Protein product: CASRVFNNEQFF.